This T cell receptor (beta chain) was obtained from a study of blood T cell repertoires in COVID-19. The CDR3 consists of 15 residues. V shed 0 bases and J 2 bases; nucleotides not matched to a gene: 3. Per the germline V gene, CDR1 is MNHEY and CDR2 is SVGAGI. Repertoires were generated with immunoSEQ multiplex PCR, while TCRdb's copy carries only in-frame clones and drops some. The profile shows 300,000 to 400,000 clones, approximately 88% of them singletons. The sequenced sample consisted of peripheral blood. The V and J genes are TRBV6-5 and TRBJ1-2, with 7 bases fitting TRBD1. The TCR comes from a woman aged 25 to 39 with COVID-19, enrolled during active disease. The CDR3 region has the DNA TGTGCCAGCAGTTACTCGTGGACAGGAAACTATGGCTACACCTTC. Translated: CASSYSWTGNYGYTF.